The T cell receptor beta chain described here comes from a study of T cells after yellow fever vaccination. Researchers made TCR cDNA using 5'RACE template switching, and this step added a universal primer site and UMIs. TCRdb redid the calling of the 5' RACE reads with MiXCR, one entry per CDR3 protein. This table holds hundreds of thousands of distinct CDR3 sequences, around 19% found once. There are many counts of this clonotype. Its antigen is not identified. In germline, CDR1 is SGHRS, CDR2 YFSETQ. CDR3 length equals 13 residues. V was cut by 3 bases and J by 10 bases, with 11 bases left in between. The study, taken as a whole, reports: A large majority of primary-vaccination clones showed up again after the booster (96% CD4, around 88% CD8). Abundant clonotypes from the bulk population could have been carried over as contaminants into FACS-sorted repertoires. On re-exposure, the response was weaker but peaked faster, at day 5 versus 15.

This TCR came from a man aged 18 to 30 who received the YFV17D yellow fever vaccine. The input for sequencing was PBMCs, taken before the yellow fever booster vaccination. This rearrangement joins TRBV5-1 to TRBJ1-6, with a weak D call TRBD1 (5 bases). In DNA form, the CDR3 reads TGCGCCAGCAGCTGGGACCTTGGCTCACCCCTCCACTTT. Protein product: CASSWDLGSPLHF.